Reported below is one T cell receptor beta chain. Its antigen is unidentified. From the reads, TCRdb called clonotypes with MiXCR, one entry per CDR3 protein. Of approximately 240,000 distinct CDR3 sequences listed, around an eighth are singletons. The sample belongs to a study of T cell repertoires in cytomegalovirus infection. Study-level points and caveats: Carriers of CMV and the relevant HLA type were discriminated by public TCR beta frequency.

In germline, CDR1 is MNHEY, CDR2 SMNVEV (reference sequence). Deletions cut 7 bases from V and 3 bases from J, with 15 bases between. This CDR3 comprises 15 residues. The material sequenced was PBMCs. The rearrangement uses TRBV27 and TRBJ2-2; the D gene is possibly TRBD2 (6 bases). The clonotype was recovered from a human donor in good health (CMV status not recorded). Some clones in this sample may be carry-over from other donors' samples. CDR3: CASTLGGAYTGELFF. The CDR3 DNA reads as TGTGCCAGCACCTTGGGCGGGGCGTACACCGGGGAGCTGTTTTTT.